The next 22 T cell receptor beta chains were all read from a single sample in a study of T cells after yellow fever vaccination. TCRdb called the 5' RACE reads again in MiXCR, with one record for every CDR3 protein. The sample shows under 50,000 distinct CDR3 sequences, around 6.8% of them seen only once. The source was PBMCs, either bulk or a sorted T-cell subset (CD4+, CD8+, memory, or dextramer-sorted; not recorded which), collected 45 days after the yellow fever booster vaccination. The receptors derive from a man aged 30 to 45 who received the YFV17D yellow fever vaccine.

This clonotype was counted at least ten times. The genes are TRBV7-8 and TRBJ2-5; D might be TRBD2 (5 bases). CDR1 is SGHVS and CDR2 is FQNEAQ in the germline V gene. There are 14 residues in the CDR3. Trimming removed 4 bases from V and 5 bases from J, with 14 bases in between. CDR3 coding DNA: TGTGCCAGCAGCTCAAGCGGTACTATGGAGACCCAGTACTTC. As protein: CASSSSGTMETQYF.

This clonotype was observed many times. The chain uses TRBV7-9 and TRBJ2-1; perhaps TRBD2 as D (6 bases). Germline-derived CDR1 and CDR2 are SEHNR and FQNEAQ (reference sequence). The CDR3 totals 14 residues. The V and J ends lost 0 bases and 7 bases respectively, with 10 bases between them. The CDR3 nucleotides read TGTGCCAGCAGCTTAGCGGGAGGATCGAATGAGCAGTTCTTC. It encodes CASSLAGGSNEQFF.

The gene calls are TRBV9 and TRBJ2-3; either TRBD1 or TRBD2 may fit D (5 bases each). The CDR3 runs to 17 residues. CDR1 SGDLS and CDR2 YYNGEE come from the germline V gene. Trimming removed 2 bases at V and 2 bases at J, with 18 bases between. The chain's CDR3 is CASSVYPGTEITDTQYF. CDR3 sequence (DNA): TGTGCCAGCAGCGTCTACCCCGGGACCGAGATCACAGATACGCAGTATTTT.

This clonotype appeared a few times. This CDR3 is CASSFARRVGGGYTF. The CDR3 DNA reads as TGTGCCAGCAGTTTCGCGCGTCGGGTGGGAGGGGGCTACACCTTC. This rearrangement joins TRBV28 to TRBJ1-2; no reliable D call. Trimming shortened V by 3 bases and J by 8 bases, and 19 bases separated the two germline ends. There are 15 residues in the CDR3. CDR1 is MDHEN and CDR2 is SYDVKM in the germline V gene.

The CDR3, as DNA: TGCAGCGTTGAAAAGGGCTGGGAGACCCAGTACTTC. Translating gives CSVEKGWETQYF. The chain links TRBV29-1 to TRBJ2-5; D gene ambiguous. The germline V and J ends were trimmed by 2 bases and 5 bases, with 9 bases remaining between them. Germline values: CDR1 SQVTM, CDR2 ANQGSEA. This CDR3 has 12 residues.

There are a few counts of this clonotype. V is TRBV20-1 and J is TRBJ1-1; tentatively, D is TRBD1 (5 bases). CDR3 size: 15 residues. The V end lost 1 base, the J end lost 10 bases, and 22 bases lay between the germline ends. Looked up from germline, CDR1 is DFQATT and CDR2 is SNEGSKA (reference sequence). CDR3 sequence reads: CSARVQWGFDSGAFF. The CDR3 region has the DNA TGCAGTGCTAGAGTTCAGTGGGGGTTCGACAGCGGAGCTTTCTTT.

This clonotype was recorded many times. The rearrangement joins TRBV9 to TRBJ2-2, with TRBD2 matching over 7 bases. The germline CDR1 and CDR2 sequences are SGDLS and YYNGEE. With V trimmed by 3 bases and J by 0 bases, 2 bases remained unmatched. The CDR3 totals 15 residues. The CDR3 reads CASSAGLTNTGELFF. The CDR3 coding sequence is TGTGCCAGCAGCGCGGGACTAACGAACACCGGGGAGCTGTTTTTT.

This clonotype was seen repeatedly, ten times or more. The V call is TRBV28, the J call TRBJ2-2; D uncertain. Trimming took off 5 bases at V and 5 bases at J, with 6 bases between the two ends. The CDR3 length is 12 residues. Per the germline V gene, CDR1 is MDHEN and CDR2 is SYDVKM. For the CDR3, the DNA is TGTGCCAGCAGTACCCCGACCGGGGAGCTGTTTTTT. Protein product: CASSTPTGELFF.

This clonotype was detected many times. The chain carries TRBV20-1 and TRBJ2-3; the match to TRBD2 covers 8 bases. The CDR3 has 14 amino acids. The germline V gene encodes CDR1 DFQATT and CDR2 SNEGSKA (reference sequence). With V trimmed by 0 bases and J by 1 base, 0 bases remained unmatched. In DNA form, the CDR3 reads TGCAGTGCTAGAGAAGCGGGAGGCACAGATACGCAGTATTTT. It codes for CSAREAGGTDTQYF.

This clonotype was seen repeatedly, ten times or more. The gene calls are TRBV6-6 and TRBJ2-1, with 8 nucleotides matching TRBD1. From germline, CDR1 is MNHNY and CDR2 SVGAGI (reference sequence). This CDR3 comprises 15 residues. Losses at the gene ends were 6 bases for V and 4 bases for J; bases not matched to a gene: 8. The CDR3 DNA reads as TGTGCCAGCAGGTCAGGGCAGGGGGCGTACAATGAGCAGTTCTTC. Translated, it gives CASRSGQGAYNEQFF.

This clonotype has just a few counts. The rearrangement uses TRBV6-1 and TRBJ2-1, with D possibly being TRBD2 (5 bases). CDR1 MNHNS and CDR2 SASEGT come from the germline V gene. V lost 7 bases and J 3 bases, leaving 10 bases between the germline ends. This CDR3 spans 13 amino acids. The CDR3 coding sequence is TGTGCCAGCAAGTCCGGGGTCTACAATGAGCAGTTCTTC. It specifies CASKSGVYNEQFF.

The count of this clonotype is one. One junction end disagrees with the germline gene, perhaps due to a read error. The genes are TRBV29-1 and TRBJ2-7; D is possibly TRBD1 (5 bases). The germline gives CDR1 SQVTM, CDR2 ANQGSEA. The CDR3 has 12 amino acids. This CDR3 reads CSIEGDSYEQYF. The CDR3 nucleotides read TGCAGCATTGAAGGGGATTCCTACGAGCAGTACTTC.

This clonotype appeared many times. The rearrangement uses TRBV28 and TRBJ2-1; D not certain. Trimming cost V 1 base and J 7 bases, with 5 bases left between them. This CDR3 has 12 amino acids. Per the germline V gene, CDR1 is MDHEN and CDR2 is SYDVKM. This chain's CDR3 is CASSLSENEQFF. CDR3 in DNA: TGTGCCAGCAGTTTATCTGAGAATGAGCAGTTCTTC.

This chain links TRBV7-2 with TRBJ2-3; D remains unclear. V was shortened by 7 bases and J by 7 bases, with 18 bases between the two germline ends. Germline V gene sequence: CDR1 SGHTA, CDR2 FQGNSA. The CDR3 consists of 14 residues. The CDR3 region has the DNA TGTGCCAGCACCCTCGACGGAAACAGCAATACGCAGTATTTT. It encodes CASTLDGNSNTQYF.

This clonotype was seen at least ten times. This chain uses TRBV7-8 with TRBJ2-1, with 14 bases identical to TRBD2. The CDR3 covers 17 residues. Germline V lookup: CDR1 SGHVS, CDR2 FQNEAQ. V lost 7 bases and J lost 0; bases outside the gene matches: 5. The CDR3 here is CASTRLAGGSSYNEQFF. CDR3 in DNA: TGTGCCAGCACCCGACTAGCGGGAGGGAGCTCCTACAATGAGCAGTTCTTC.

This clonotype was seen ten or more times. This chain connects TRBV12-3 or TRBV12-4 to TRBJ1-2; tentatively, D is TRBD1 (5 bases). V lost 8 bases and J 10 bases, leaving 14 bases between the germline ends. The length of the CDR3 is 11 residues. The CDR3 DNA reads TGTGCCAGCGCAACCGGGACCCTCTACACCTTC. This sequence encodes CASATGTLYTF.

This sequence joins TRBV5-5 and TRBJ2-5, with 7 bases fitting TRBD2. The trim removed 4 bases at V and 7 bases at J, leaving 13 bases unmatched. CDR3 length equals 15 residues. Germline V gene sequence: CDR1 SGHKS, CDR2 YYEKEE (reference sequence). CDR3 DNA: TGTGCCAGCAGCCCCGGGGACCTCCCGGGAGGGACCCAGTACTTC. It codes for CASSPGDLPGGTQYF.

This clonotype was recorded at least ten times. CDR3 sequence: CASSQIRRAFSGELFF. The CDR3 DNA reads TGTGCCAGCAGCCAAATAAGGAGGGCCTTTTCCGGGGAGCTGTTTTTT. The chain is built from TRBV28 and TRBJ2-2; D might be TRBD2 (6 bases). Germline CDR1 is MDHEN and CDR2 is SYDVKM. There are 16 residues in the CDR3. Between the trimmed V and J ends, which lost 6 bases and 6 bases, there was a span of 20 bases.

The chain combines TRBV20-1 with TRBJ2-6, with no clear D. Deletions cut 6 bases from V and 4 bases from J, with 7 bases between. This CDR3 has 12 amino acids. Germline V gene lookup returns CDR1 DFQATT and CDR2 SNEGSKA (reference sequence). The CDR3 loop is CSALQGANVLTF. CDR3 nucleotide sequence: TGCAGTGCCCTACAGGGGGCCAACGTCCTGACTTTC.

This clonotype was counted many times. This chain uses TRBV4-3 with TRBJ1-3; D is unresolved. The V end lost 1 base, the J end lost 2 bases, and 9 bases lay between the germline ends. This CDR3 is built from 15 residues. Per germline, CDR1 LGHNA and CDR2 YSLEER. DNA of the CDR3: TGCGCCAGCAGCCAAGCGGGGAGGCCTGGAAACACCATATATTTT. Protein product: CASSQAGRPGNTIYF.

In its sample, this clonotype was seen many times. The genes are TRBV5-1 and TRBJ1-1; the D is unclear. The CDR3 is 14 residues long. CDR1 and CDR2 from the germline V gene are SGHRS and YFSETQ. V lost 4 bases to trimming and J lost 3 bases, with 13 bases between them. CDR3 region: CASSPDGDYTEAFF. The CDR3 nucleotides are TGCGCCAGCAGCCCGGACGGGGATTACACTGAAGCTTTCTTT.

This clonotype showed up many times. The CDR3 region is CASTREGQPQHF. The CDR3 nucleotides read TGTGCCAGTACCAGGGAAGGTCAGCCCCAGCATTTT. The J gene is TRBJ1-5, the V gene TRBV6-6, with D tentatively TRBD1 (5 bases). V lost 9 bases, J lost 6 bases, and 12 bases lay in between. CDR1 and CDR2 (germline): MNHNY, SVGAGI (reference sequence). The CDR3 consists of 12 residues.